This TCR beta chain was sequenced for a study of siplizumab effects on memory and regulatory T cells. Whole-study results and caveats: Proliferating siplizumab-cultured Tregs lacked confirmed suppressive function. The authors could not assign a naive or memory phenotype to roughly 75-97% of proliferating CD4+ or CD8+ clones. The apparent diversity of naive T cells exceeded that of memory cells, and naive T cells seemed to make a major contribution to the alloresponse.

Method: immunoSEQ multiplex PCR; TCRdb's copy keeps in-frame clones and lacks some. The table lists approximately 120,000 clones, 85% to 95% of them singletons. This clone has just one count. The antigen remains undetermined. V was pared by 10 bases and J by 14 bases, with 15 bases between. Germline V gives CDR1 LNHDA, CDR2 SQIVND (reference sequence). CDR3 size: 10 residues. The sequenced sample was non-Treg CD4+ T cells sorted from blood. V and J are TRBV19 and TRBJ2-1; either TRBD1 or TRBD2 may supply D (5 bases each). The sequence was obtained from a human donor in good health. CDR3 DNA: TGTGCCACGAAAGGGACCCGGAAGTTCTTC. Protein: CATKGTRKFF.